This TCR beta chain was recorded in a study of human T cells and chemical hapten exposure. The V gene lost 0 bases and the J gene lost 2 bases, with 6 bases spanning the gap. CDR1 is SGDLS and CDR2 is YYNGEE in the germline V gene. The CDR3 has 15 amino acids. Time point meaning: healthy volunteer bleed at 2 weeks. Researchers extracted total RNA from unfractionated whole blood. In its sample, this clonotype was seen a few times. Each CDR3 protein is one row after TCRdb ran MiXCR on the RACE reads. The sample lists 100,000 to 150,000 distinct CDR3 sequences, about 9.4% occurring once. The V call is TRBV9, the J call TRBJ2-6; D is undetermined. The sequence was collected from a male donor in good health. Some clones in this sample may be carry-over from other donors' samples. Sequenced: whole blood. CDR3 coding DNA: TGTGCCAGCAGCGTAGAGGTAGCTGGGGCCAACGTCCTGACTTTC. Amino acids: CASSVEVAGANVLTF.